This T cell receptor beta chain was captured by sequencing in a study of blood T cells in healthy people across ages. Comments on this clonotype: Its antigen is undetermined.

Study-wide points: Whereas aged donors had fewer naive CD4+ cells, long-lived donors had more of them and higher diversity.

A sample-barcoded 5' primer and a J-beta primer mix were used in a second PCR of roughly 7 to 12 cycles. TCRdb processed the 5' RACE reads anew with MiXCR; each CDR3 protein has one entry. In the table there are roughly 800,000 distinct CDR3 sequences, roughly 64% of which are singletons. The V end was cut by 1 base, the J end by 2 bases, with 12 bases between. There are 15 residues in the CDR3. Germline V gene sequence: CDR1 SGHTA, CDR2 FQGNSA. The chain joins TRBV7-2 to TRBJ2-7; unclear D gene. This receptor was identified in a man aged 25 to 40 in good health. The sequencing input was blood. In DNA form, the CDR3 reads TGTGCCAGCAGCTTAGTTGGGATCCAGACCTACGAGCAGTACTTC. This translates into CASSLVGIQTYEQYF.